Shown below are 5 T cell receptor beta chains from a single sample sequenced in a study of regulatory T cells in long-lasting Graves disease. The authors built TCR beta libraries using iRepertoire HTBI primers and Arm-PCR of CDR3 regions. Via MiXCR, TCRdb re-called the multiplex PCR reads, giving one row per CDR3 protein. This table has 530,000 or so distinct CDR3 sequences, around 16% appearing once. Time point noted: newly diagnosed GD, antithyroid drugs for less than 3 months. Isolated PBMC RNA provided the starting material for the TCR library. These same records also appear under a second study, on T cells in Graves' hyperthyroidism and ophthalmopathy.

The source was peripheral blood mononuclear cells (PBMCs), collected at new diagnosis, from a patient treated with antithyroid drugs. The receptor source for this set is a man between 18 and 35 years old with Graves disease.

Ten or more counts support this clonotype. V is TRBV29-1 and J is TRBJ2-1, with D tentatively TRBD1 or TRBD2 (6 bases each). Germline-derived CDR1 and CDR2 are SQVTM and ANQGSEA. V lost 5 bases and J lost 10, with 12 bases in between. The CDR3 covers 11 residues. For the CDR3, the DNA is TGCAGCGTTAACAGGGACTCGGAGCAGTTCTTC. Residues: CSVNRDSEQFF.

The chain joins TRBV27 to TRBJ1-5; D possibly corresponds to TRBD1 (5 bases). Deletions cut 6 bases from V and 2 bases from J, with 14 bases between. In germline, CDR1 is MNHEY, CDR2 SMNVEV (reference sequence). The CDR3 is 15 residues long. The CDR3 here is CASSHSLGGNQPQHF. The DNA for the CDR3 is TGTGCCAGCAGCCATAGCCTGGGGGGCAATCAGCCCCAGCATTTT.

This clonotype was picked up many times. V usage is TRBV27 and J usage is TRBJ2-7; TRBD2 aligns across 11 bases. Germline V CDR1 and CDR2: MNHEY, SMNVEV (reference sequence). This CDR3 is 15 amino acids long. The trim removed 3 bases at V and 2 bases at J, leaving 3 bases unmatched. The CDR3 reads CASSFVAGGPYEQYF. CDR3 sequence (DNA): TGTGCCAGCAGTTTTGTAGCGGGAGGGCCCTACGAGCAGTACTTC.

In this sample, this clonotype turned up a few times. The chain uses TRBV5-1 and TRBJ2-4; D could derive from TRBD1 or TRBD2 (5 bases each). The CDR3 sequence is 15 residues long. Trimming stripped 2 bases from V and 8 bases from J, with 17 bases between. CDR1 is SGHRS and CDR2 is YFSETQ in the germline V gene. CDR3 DNA sequence: TGCGCCAGCAGCTTCTCTGGTGTCTCGGGGCACATTCAGTACTTC. Translated, it gives CASSFSGVSGHIQYF.

This chain uses TRBV5-1 with TRBJ1-2; D is uncertain. The CDR3 has 15 residues. V was cut by 0 bases and J by 7 bases, with 16 bases left in between. Germline V gene data show CDR1 as SGHRS and CDR2 as YFSETQ. The CDR3 region is CASSLVGGTTSGYTF. CDR3 nucleotides: TGCGCCAGCAGCTTGGTAGGAGGCACTACGAGTGGCTACACCTTC.